The 22 T cell receptor beta chains below all came from one sample that was sequenced in a study of blood T cell repertoires in COVID-19. The method was immunoSEQ multiplex PCR; TCRdb's version includes in-frame clones alone and lacks a portion of them. The data hold 200,000 to 250,000 clones, with 80% to 85% observed a single time. Material for sequencing was peripheral blood. Receptor source: a woman in her 30s who had recovered from COVID-19.

The V gene is TRBV5-4, the J gene TRBJ2-7, with TRBD2 matching 10 bases. The V segment lost 2 bases and the J segment 5 bases; nucleotides outside the gene matches: 7. Germline CDR1 reads SGHNT; CDR2 reads YYREEE (reference sequence). The CDR3 is 15 amino acids. CDR3 protein: CASSLAGGGKNEQYF. CDR3 nucleotide sequence: TGTGCCAGCAGCTTAGCGGGAGGGGGGAAAAACGAGCAGTACTTC. The complete variable domain, with remaining parts taken from reference TRBV5-4 and TRBJ2-7, reads ETGVTQSPTHLIKTRGQQVTLRCSSQSGHNTVSWYQQALGQGPQFIFQYYREEENGRGNFPPRFSGLQFPNYSSELNVNALELDDSALYLCASSLAGGGKNEQYFGPGTRLTVT.

This clone appeared a single time. The chain employs TRBV11-2 and TRBJ1-4; no definite D call. V gave up 2 bases and J gave up 8 bases, with 12 bases separating them. Germline CDR1 SGHAT, CDR2 FQNNGV. The CDR3 contains 14 residues. CDR3 in amino acids: CASSLKPTGEKLFF. CDR3 DNA sequence: TGTGCCAGCAGCTTAAAGCCGACGGGGGAAAAACTGTTTTTT.

For the CDR3, the DNA is TGTGCCAGCAGTTCCTGGACTAGCGGGAGCGGAGGGAGGAGGGAGACCCAGTACTTC. It is translated as CASSSWTSGSGGRRETQYF. This sequence joins TRBV27 and TRBJ2-5; 13 bases align to TRBD2. The CDR3 loop spans 19 amino acids. Per the germline V gene, CDR1 is MNHEY and CDR2 is SMNVEV (reference sequence). Losses at the gene ends were 4 bases for V and 5 bases for J; bases not matched to a gene: 16.

The chain combines TRBV7-2 with TRBJ2-7, with D possibly matching TRBD1 (6 bases). This CDR3 is built from 14 residues. Trimming cost V 2 bases and J 4 bases, with 12 bases left between them. Germline CDR1 and CDR2: SGHTA and FQGNSA. The CDR3 spells CASSLKTGQYEQYF. CDR3 sequence (DNA): TGTGCCAGCAGCTTAAAAACAGGGCAATACGAGCAGTACTTC.

The chain recombines TRBV28 with TRBJ1-6; no reliable D call. Germline-derived CDR1 and CDR2 are MDHEN and SYDVKM. CDR3 length: 11 amino acids. V was trimmed by 6 bases and J by 13 bases, leaving 10 bases between them. In nucleotides, the CDR3 is TGTGCCAGCAGCAAGAGTATCCCCCTCCACTTT. It codes for CASSKSIPLHF.

V usage is TRBV30 and J usage is TRBJ1-1; 9 bases match TRBD1. CDR3 size: 12 residues. Germline CDR1 and CDR2: GTSNPN and SVGIG (reference sequence). The V segment lost 5 bases and the J segment 7 bases; nucleotides outside the gene matches: 5. CDR3 DNA sequence: TGTGCCTGGGGAAGGACAGGGGATGAAGCTTTCTTT. It translates to CAWGRTGDEAFF.

The chain joins TRBV3-1 (or the pseudogene TRBV3-2) to TRBJ2-3; 15 positions match TRBD2. The CDR3 is made up of 17 amino acids. Germline CDR1 LGHDT, CDR2 YNNKEL (reference sequence). The ends lost 5 bases at V and 2 bases at J; junction bases unmatched: 5. The CDR3 sequence is CASSLGTSGRNTDTQYF. The DNA for the CDR3 is TGTGCCAGCAGCTTGGGGACTAGCGGGAGGAACACAGATACGCAGTATTTT.

The count of this clone is one. The chain combines TRBV7-9 with TRBJ2-1; tentatively, D is TRBD2 (5 bases). V lost 3 bases and J 2 bases, leaving 11 bases between the germline ends. There are 15 residues in the CDR3. Germline V gene lookup returns CDR1 SEHNR and CDR2 FQNEAQ (reference sequence). The CDR3 DNA is TGTGCCAGCAGCTTTCTGGCGGGCGCCTACAATGAGCAGTTCTTC. Translated, it gives CASSFLAGAYNEQFF.

CDR3 in DNA: TGTGCCAGCAGTTTCACCGGGACAGGGGGCACCGGGGAGCTGTTTTTT. Its protein is CASSFTGTGGTGELFF. This chain uses TRBV27 with TRBJ2-2; 11 bases match TRBD1. The CDR3 contains 16 residues. After removal of 3 bases from V and 4 bases from J, the junction contained 4 bases not matched to a gene. Germline-derived CDR1 and CDR2 are MNHEY and SMNVEV (reference sequence).

The chain recombines TRBV7-3 with TRBJ2-3; weak D call: TRBD1 (6 bases). The CDR3 loop spans 15 amino acids. Trimming cost V 4 bases and J 3 bases, with 14 bases left between them. Germline V gives CDR1 SGHTA, CDR2 FQGTGA. The CDR3, as DNA: TGTGCCAGCAGCTCCGGGACATCTCGAACAGATACGCAGTATTTT. It codes for CASSSGTSRTDTQYF. The variable domain in full, with the rest retrieved from reference TRBV7-3 and TRBJ2-3, is GAGVSQTPSNKVTEKGKYVELRCDPISGHTALYWYRQSLGQGPEFLIYFQGTGAADDSGLPNDRFFAVRPEGSVSTLKIQRTERGDSAVYLCASSSGTSRTDTQYFGPGTRLTVL.

CDR3 nucleotides: TGTGCTGTGGGTTCGGGACAGGGTCCAGATACGCAGTATTTT. Encoded protein: CAVGSGQGPDTQYF. V and J are TRBV12-5 and TRBJ2-3; 9 nucleotides align to TRBD1. The V gene's germline CDR1 is LGHNT and CDR2 FRNRAP. The CDR3 spans 14 residues. The ends lost 11 bases at V and 4 bases at J; junction bases unmatched: 10.

The J gene is TRBJ1-4, the V gene TRBV27; D remains ambiguous. Trimming stripped 5 bases from V and 3 bases from J, with 13 bases between. The CDR3 runs 15 residues. Per germline, CDR1 MNHEY and CDR2 SMNVEV (reference sequence). The DNA for the CDR3 is TGTGCCAGCAGTCAGCGACCCGCCGCTAATGAAAAACTGTTTTTT. Encoded protein: CASSQRPAANEKLFF.

V gene TRBV28 combines with J gene TRBJ1-2; 7 bases map to TRBD1. CDR1 MDHEN and CDR2 SYDVKM come from the germline V gene. V lost 4 bases, J lost 2 bases, and 13 bases stayed unmatched. The CDR3 contains 17 residues. The CDR3 reads CASSSPGAGQTNYGYTF. In nucleotides, the CDR3 is TGTGCCAGCAGTTCCCCAGGTGCGGGACAGACGAACTATGGCTACACCTTC.

This chain connects TRBV28 to TRBJ1-2; D gene uncertain. V dropped 4 bases and J dropped 5 bases, with 14 bases sitting between them. In germline, CDR1 is MDHEN, CDR2 SYDVKM. The CDR3 has 14 amino acids. The CDR3, as DNA: TGTGCCAGCAGTTGGAGATCTCGAATTTATGGCTACACCTTC. It codes for CASSWRSRIYGYTF.

The rearrangement links TRBV12-3 or TRBV12-4 to TRBJ1-2, with D possibly TRBD1 on 5 matching bases. This CDR3 is built from 13 residues. Trimming pared 6 bases from V and 3 bases from J, leaving 11 bases between. DNA for the CDR3: TGTGCCAGCAGCTATGGGGGGGACTATGGCTACACCTTC. It is translated as CASSYGGDYGYTF.

This rearrangement joins TRBV28 to TRBJ1-6; D might be TRBD1 (5 bases). V lost 8 bases and J 2 bases, leaving 16 bases between the germline ends. The CDR3 loop spans 16 amino acids. Germline V gene sequence: CDR1 MDHEN, CDR2 SYDVKM. CDR3 in DNA: TGTGCCAGCCGTGGGTACAGGATTACCTATAATTCACCCCTCCACTTT. It yields the protein CASRGYRITYNSPLHF. Based on the CDR3 plus reference TRBV28 and TRBJ1-6, the full variable domain is DVKVTQSSRYLVKRTGEKVFLECVQDMDHENMFWYRQDPGLGLRLIYFSYDVKMKEKGDIPEGYSVSREKKERFSLILESASTNQTSMYLCASRGYRITYNSPLHFGNGTRLTVT.

This clone appeared a single time. This chain links TRBV7-2 with TRBJ2-2, with D tentatively TRBD2 (5 bases). Germline V gives CDR1 SGHTA, CDR2 FQGNSA. The CDR3 spans 14 residues. V was clipped by 5 bases and J by 6 bases, with 13 bases between them. The CDR3 region is CASSPQLGPGELFF. CDR3 DNA: TGTGCCAGCAGCCCTCAACTAGGGCCCGGGGAGCTGTTTTTT.

The genes are TRBV5-1 and TRBJ1-2; D is perhaps TRBD1 (6 bases). V was trimmed by 4 bases and J by 2 bases, leaving 9 bases between them. Germline assignment: CDR1 SGHRS and CDR2 YFSETQ. This CDR3 region has 13 residues. CDR3 in amino acids: CASSGGQNYGYTF. The CDR3 coding sequence is TGCGCCAGCAGCGGCGGACAGAACTATGGCTACACCTTC.

This chain connects TRBV5-4 to TRBJ2-1; maybe TRBD2 (5 bases). The germline V gene has CDR1 SGHNT and CDR2 YYREEE (reference sequence). The CDR3 has 15 amino acids. The V gene lost 0 bases and the J gene lost 7 bases, with 14 bases spanning the gap. The CDR3 DNA is TGTGCCAGCAGCTTGGTACCCGGGATGGAAAATGAGCAGTTCTTC. This codes for CASSLVPGMENEQFF. Drawing the rest from reference TRBV5-4 and TRBJ2-1, the complete variable domain is ETGVTQSPTHLIKTRGQQVTLRCSSQSGHNTVSWYQQALGQGPQFIFQYYREEENGRGNFPPRFSGLQFPNYSSELNVNALELDDSALYLCASSLVPGMENEQFFGPGTRLTVL.

The chain links TRBV2 to TRBJ2-3; 8 bases map to TRBD2. The CDR3 has 15 residues. Germline CDR1 and CDR2: SNHLY and FYNNEI. V gave up 4 bases and J gave up 1 base; unmatched junction bases: 4. CDR3 sequence: CASSVRAGGTDTQYF. The DNA for the CDR3 is TGTGCCAGCAGTGTCCGAGCGGGAGGCACAGATACGCAGTATTTT.

The genes are TRBV13 and TRBJ2-4, with D unclear. Trimming left V 0 bases short and J 0 bases short, with 15 bases between. Germline loops: CDR1 PRHDT, CDR2 FYEKMQ (reference sequence). The CDR3 spans 18 residues. CDR3 nucleotide sequence: TGTGCCAGCAGCTTAGGCCTTGGCACCGAAATAGCCAAAAACATTCAGTACTTC. Encoded protein: CASSLGLGTEIAKNIQYF.

The chain recombines TRBV19 with TRBJ2-6, with D tentatively TRBD1 (6 bases). The germline V and J ends were trimmed by 7 bases and 0 bases, with 13 bases remaining between them. Germline V gives CDR1 LNHDA, CDR2 SQIVND (reference sequence). The CDR3 loop spans 16 amino acids. CDR3 residues: CASNKQGVSGANVLTF. The CDR3 nucleotides read TGTGCCAGTAATAAACAGGGAGTCTCTGGGGCCAACGTCCTGACTTTC.